The clone carrying this T cell receptor (beta chain) was found many times. Its antigen remains unknown. The data were obtained in a study of prognosis after radiotherapy for stage I lung cancer. Findings of the study overall: Reduced Shannon entropy following stereotactic body radiation therapy was recorded in patients who developed distant metastases.

Germline CDR1 is MNHEY and CDR2 is SMNVEV (reference sequence). The CDR3 has 13 residues. V dropped 5 bases and J dropped 4 bases, with 11 bases sitting between them. The authors amplified TCR beta CDR3 from genomic DNA using two-round multiplex PCR. Gene-specific primers for each TRBV and TRBJ gene drove first-round PCR. MiXCR, run by TCRdb on the multiplex PCR reads, gives a single entry per CDR3 protein. The sample includes about 36,000 distinct CDR3 sequences, around 35% of them seen just once. Peripheral blood was collected in volumes of six milliliters at each of two time points. The material was PBMCs, obtained before or after stereotactic body radiation therapy (not recorded which). The J gene is TRBJ2-5, the V gene TRBV27; D call uncertain. The sequence was obtained from a donor over 45 with non-small cell lung cancer. DNA for the CDR3: TGTGCCAGCAGTAAGCTGGAGACAGAGACCCAGTACTTC. Translation: CASSKLETETQYF.